Listed here are 19 T cell receptor beta chains from one sample, sequenced in a study of T cell repertoires in aging, cancer and after chemotherapy. TRB rearrangements spanning V, D and J were amplified using mixed TRB-A/B primers. One entry per CDR3 protein, called by TCRdb with MiXCR from the multiplex PCR reads. The sample lists approximately 1,800 distinct CDR3 sequences; under 60% were seen once. Amplification of TCR beta used genomic DNA extracted from peripheral blood. What was sequenced was blood. The receptors originated from a human donor with a blood cancer.

The rearrangement joins TRBV24-1 to TRBJ2-2; unclear D gene. The CDR3 sequence is 13 residues long. Germline CDR1 KGHDR, CDR2 SFDVKD. The CDR3 here is CASKDVNTGELFF. CDR3 in DNA: TGTGCATCAAAGGACGTGAACACCGGGGAGCTGTTTTTT.

The chain couples TRBV7-2 to TRBJ1-1; D call uncertain. V was shortened by 3 bases and J by 0 bases, with 8 bases between the two germline ends. The germline V gene has CDR1 SGHTA and CDR2 FQGNSA. The CDR3 runs to 14 residues. The CDR3 loop reads CASSLSGVNTEAFF. The DNA for the CDR3 is TGTGCCAGCAGCTTGAGTGGGGTGAACACTGAAGCTTTCTTT.

This clonotype occurred a few times. This chain links TRBV27 with TRBJ2-2, with 9 bases matching TRBD1. CDR1 is MNHEY and CDR2 is SMNVEV in the germline V gene (reference sequence). The J segment lost 7 bases and the V segment lost 5 bases, leaving 11 bases of the junction unmatched. The CDR3 runs to 16 residues. CDR3 nucleotides: TGTGCCAGCAGTAACCGGGACAGGGCATCGAACGGGGAGCTGTTTTTT. Its protein product is CASSNRDRASNGELFF.

This clonotype has just one count. The chain uses TRBV21-1 and TRBJ2-7. TRBV21-1 is termed a pseudogene. The CDR3 contains 10 residues. CDR3: CASSIGEQYF. The CDR3 DNA is TGTGCCAGCAGCATTGGGGAGCAGTACTTC.

V is TRBV27 and J is TRBJ2-1; a weak D match, TRBD2 (6 bases). Germline V gene data show CDR1 as MNHEY and CDR2 as SMNVEV (reference sequence). The CDR3 totals 14 residues. Trimming pared 5 bases from V and 10 bases from J, leaving 18 bases between. CDR3 sequence: CASSPWGEKGEQFF. The CDR3 nucleotides are TGTGCCAGCAGTCCCTGGGGGGAGAAAGGCGAGCAGTTCTTC.

The V call is TRBV27, the J call TRBJ1-1, with D hard to call. V lost 3 bases and J lost 0, with 11 bases in between. The CDR3 has 15 residues. Germline V gene lookup returns CDR1 MNHEY and CDR2 SMNVEV (reference sequence). The CDR3 DNA reads TGTGCCAGCAGTTTCTCGGAGGACTTGAACACTGAAGCTTTCTTT. Its protein is CASSFSEDLNTEAFF.

In the case of this clonotype: Its ends do not fully match the called genes, so a read error is possible. The chain carries TRBV4-2 and TRBJ1-6, with 9 bases that match TRBD1. The V gene's germline CDR1 is LGHNA and CDR2 YNFKEQ. The CDR3 is 15 amino acids. Here the CDR3 DNA reads TGCGCCAGCAGCCAAGACGGGGACAGGGATACACCCCTCCACTTT. Translation gives CASSQDGDRDTPLHF.

The V call is TRBV7-9, the J call TRBJ2-3, with 8 positions matching TRBD2. The CDR3 contains 15 residues. Trimming at V came to 5 bases and at J to 2 bases, leaving 6 bases not matched to a gene. CDR1 SEHNR and CDR2 FQNEAQ come from the germline V gene (reference sequence). This chain's CDR3 is CASSPGGDFTDTQYF. The CDR3 nucleotides read TGTGCCAGCAGCCCCGGGGGGGACTTCACAGATACGCAGTATTTT.

The CDR3 reads CASSHRGSYEQYF. The CDR3 DNA is TGTGCCAGCAGTCACAGGGGGTCCTACGAGCAGTACTTC. The chain has TRBV6-1 and TRBJ2-7, with 8 bases identical to TRBD1. This CDR3 region has 13 residues. Germline V gives CDR1 MNHNS, CDR2 SASEGT. The J segment lost 1 base and the V segment lost 5 bases, leaving 1 base of the junction unmatched.

This clonotype was seen a handful of times. The V gene is TRBV7-3, the J gene TRBJ2-1; 9 bases are shared with TRBD1. Germline CDR1 reads SGHTA; CDR2 reads FQGTGA. The CDR3 has 15 amino acids. The ends lost 5 bases at V and 6 bases at J; junction bases unmatched: 8. Here the CDR3 reads CASSPGTGHANEQFF. The CDR3 DNA reads as TGTGCCAGCAGCCCCGGGACAGGGCACGCCAATGAGCAGTTCTTC.

The rearrangement joins TRBV30 to TRBJ2-5; D not certain. Germline-derived CDR1 and CDR2 are GTSNPN and SVGIG (reference sequence). This CDR3 has 12 amino acids. V was clipped by 2 bases and J by 5 bases, with 9 bases between them. CDR3 coding DNA: TGTGCCTGGAGTCCAGGCCAGGAGACCCAGTACTTC. It is translated as CAWSPGQETQYF.

The chain combines TRBV13 with TRBJ1-6, with 11 bases that match TRBD1. The V segment lost 8 bases and the J segment 6 bases; nucleotides outside the gene matches: 12. Germline values: CDR1 PRHDT, CDR2 FYEKMQ (reference sequence). The CDR3 contains 17 residues. In DNA form, the CDR3 reads TGTGCCAGCTTAGGAAAGGGACAGGGGGGCTCTAATTCACCCCTCCACTTT. This gives the protein CASLGKGQGGSNSPLHF.

V is TRBV29-1 and J is TRBJ1-1; D is perhaps TRBD1 (6 bases). Trimming took off 6 bases at V and 0 bases at J, with 17 bases between the two ends. Germline assignment: CDR1 SQVTM and CDR2 ANQGSEA. The CDR3 extends over 15 amino acids. CDR3 sequence: CSVGPRGGLNTEAFF. The CDR3, as DNA: TGCAGCGTCGGACCCCGGGGGGGGCTGAACACTGAAGCTTTCTTT.

The chain recombines TRBV5-5 with TRBJ2-7, with 9 bases identical to TRBD2. The CDR3 covers 16 residues. Germline V CDR1 and CDR2: SGHKS, YYEKEE (reference sequence). With V trimmed by 2 bases and J by 4 bases, 10 bases remained unmatched. CDR3 sequence (DNA): TGTGCCAGCAGCTTAGGGGTAGCGGGGGCAAAATACGAGCAGTACTTC. Translated, it gives CASSLGVAGAKYEQYF.

There are a few counts of this clonotype. J is TRBJ2-3 and V is TRBV29-1; TRBD2 matches 8 bases. Germline CDR1 and CDR2: SQVTM and ANQGSEA. The length of the CDR3 is 14 residues. V trimming: 7 bases; J trimming: 1 base; junction bases outside the gene matches: 7. CDR3 loop: CSASGGGRTDTQYF. The CDR3 DNA reads as TGCAGCGCCTCGGGGGGGGGACGCACAGATACGCAGTATTTT.

By share, this clonotype ranks as medium-sized. This chain links TRBV29-1 with TRBJ2-7; D possibly corresponds to TRBD2 (5 bases). V was pared by 4 bases and J by 6 bases, with 13 bases between. Germline assignment: CDR1 SQVTM and CDR2 ANQGSEA. The CDR3 runs to 12 residues. CDR3 sequence reads: CSVGWENREQYF. The CDR3 region has the DNA TGCAGCGTTGGTTGGGAGAATCGCGAGCAGTACTTC.

This rearrangement joins TRBV6-5 to TRBJ1-6; 10 bases agree with TRBD1. With 1 base clipped from V and 8 bases from J, the junction kept 5 bases outside the gene matches. The germline gives CDR1 MNHEY, CDR2 SVGAGI. The CDR3 totals 16 residues. The DNA of the CDR3 is TGTGCCAGCAGTTACTTGACAGGGGGCGGGCATTCACCCCTCCACTTT. It translates to CASSYLTGGGHSPLHF.

This sequence joins TRBV13 and TRBJ2-7, with 12 bases fitting TRBD2. There are 15 residues in the CDR3. Germline CDR1 is PRHDT and CDR2 is FYEKMQ (reference sequence). Trimming at V came to 5 bases and at J to 3 bases, leaving 5 bases not matched to a gene. The chain's CDR3 is CASSPGLAGIYEQYF. The CDR3 DNA reads as TGTGCCAGCAGCCCCGGACTAGCGGGAATCTACGAGCAGTACTTC.

The sample holds one count of this clonotype. The chain combines TRBV27 with TRBJ2-1; possibly TRBD1 or TRBD2 for D (6 bases each). With 1 base removed from V and 0 bases from J, the gap between germline ends came to 16 bases. The CDR3 sequence is 18 residues long. In germline, CDR1 is MNHEY, CDR2 SMNVEV (reference sequence). The CDR3 reads CASSLWAQGAGSYNEQFF. The CDR3 DNA follows: TGTGCCAGCAGTTTATGGGCACAGGGAGCGGGCTCCTACAATGAGCAGTTCTTC.